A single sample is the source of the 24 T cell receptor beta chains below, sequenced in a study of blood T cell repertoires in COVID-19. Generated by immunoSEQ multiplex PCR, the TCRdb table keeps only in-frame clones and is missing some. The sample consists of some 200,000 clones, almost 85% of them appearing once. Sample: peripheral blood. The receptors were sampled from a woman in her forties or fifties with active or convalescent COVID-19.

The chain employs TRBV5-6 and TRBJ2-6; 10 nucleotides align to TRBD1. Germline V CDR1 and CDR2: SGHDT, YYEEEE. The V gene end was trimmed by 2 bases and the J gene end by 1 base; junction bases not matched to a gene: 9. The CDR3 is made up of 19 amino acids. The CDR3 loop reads CASSFRDRGFSSGANVLTF. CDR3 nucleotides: TGTGCCAGCAGCTTCCGGGACAGGGGATTTTCTTCTGGGGCCAACGTCCTGACTTTC.

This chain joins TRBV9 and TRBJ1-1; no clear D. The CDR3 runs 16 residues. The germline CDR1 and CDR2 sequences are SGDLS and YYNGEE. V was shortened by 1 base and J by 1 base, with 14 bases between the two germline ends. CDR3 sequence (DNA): TGTGCCAGCAGCGTAACTCCGAGGCCTACGAACACTGAAGCTTTCTTT. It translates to CASSVTPRPTNTEAFF.

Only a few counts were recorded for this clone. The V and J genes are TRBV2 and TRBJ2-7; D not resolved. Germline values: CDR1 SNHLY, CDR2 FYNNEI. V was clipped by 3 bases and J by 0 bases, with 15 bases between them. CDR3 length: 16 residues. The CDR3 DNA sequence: TGTGCCAGCAGTGATCTTCTGGGTGAGGTCTCCTACGAGCAGTACGTC. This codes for CASSDLLGEVSYEQYV.

The CDR3 coding sequence is TGTGCCAGCAGCTTAGATAGTAACTCTGGAAACACCATATATTTT. Translation gives CASSLDSNSGNTIYF. The chain joins TRBV7-2 to TRBJ1-3; D unresolved. V shed 1 base and J shed 0 bases, with 7 bases lying between them. The CDR3 spans 15 residues. Per germline, CDR1 SGHTA and CDR2 FQGNSA.

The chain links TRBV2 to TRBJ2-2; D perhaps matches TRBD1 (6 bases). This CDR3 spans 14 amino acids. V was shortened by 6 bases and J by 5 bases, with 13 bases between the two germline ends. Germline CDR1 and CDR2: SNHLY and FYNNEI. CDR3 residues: CASRGVRGTGELFF. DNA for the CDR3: TGTGCCAGCAGAGGAGTTAGGGGGACCGGGGAGCTGTTTTTT.

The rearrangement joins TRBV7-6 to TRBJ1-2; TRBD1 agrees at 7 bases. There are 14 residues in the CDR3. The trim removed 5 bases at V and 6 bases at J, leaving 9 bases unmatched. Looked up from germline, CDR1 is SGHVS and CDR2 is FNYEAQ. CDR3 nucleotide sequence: TGTGCCAGCAGCGAAGTAACAGGGGTGGATGGCTACACCTTC. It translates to CASSEVTGVDGYTF.

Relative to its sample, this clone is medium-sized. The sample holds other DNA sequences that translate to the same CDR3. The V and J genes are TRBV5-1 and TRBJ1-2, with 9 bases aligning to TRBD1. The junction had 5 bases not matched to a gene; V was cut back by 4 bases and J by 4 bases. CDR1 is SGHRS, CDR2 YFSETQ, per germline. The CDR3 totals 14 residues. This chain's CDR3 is CASSRPGQGYGYTF. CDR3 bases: TGCGCCAGCAGCCGTCCGGGACAGGGCTATGGCTACACCTTC.

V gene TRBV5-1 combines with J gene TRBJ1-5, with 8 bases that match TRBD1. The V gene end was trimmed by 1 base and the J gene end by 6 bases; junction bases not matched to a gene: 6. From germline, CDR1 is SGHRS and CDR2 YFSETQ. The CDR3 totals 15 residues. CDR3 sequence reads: CASSLTGGIPQPQHF. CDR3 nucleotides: TGCGCCAGCAGCTTGACAGGGGGTATCCCTCAGCCCCAGCATTTT.

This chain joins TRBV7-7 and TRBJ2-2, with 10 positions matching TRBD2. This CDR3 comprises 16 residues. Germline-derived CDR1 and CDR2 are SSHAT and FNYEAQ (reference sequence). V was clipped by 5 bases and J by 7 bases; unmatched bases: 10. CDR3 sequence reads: CASSRLGTSGVGELFF. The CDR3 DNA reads TGTGCCAGCAGCCGCCTGGGTACTAGCGGGGTCGGGGAGCTGTTTTTT.

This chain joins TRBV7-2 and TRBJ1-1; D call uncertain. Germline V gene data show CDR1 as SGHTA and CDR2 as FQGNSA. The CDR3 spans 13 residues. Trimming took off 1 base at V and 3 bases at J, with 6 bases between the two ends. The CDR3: CASSLGFYTEAFF. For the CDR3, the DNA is TGTGCCAGCAGCTTAGGTTTCTACACTGAAGCTTTCTTT. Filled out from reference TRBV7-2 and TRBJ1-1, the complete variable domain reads GAGVSQSPSNKVTEKGKDVELRCDPISGHTALYWYRQSLGQGLEFLIYFQGNSAPDKSGLPSDRFSAERTGGSVSTLTIQRTQQEDSAVYLCASSLGFYTEAFFGQGTRLTVV.

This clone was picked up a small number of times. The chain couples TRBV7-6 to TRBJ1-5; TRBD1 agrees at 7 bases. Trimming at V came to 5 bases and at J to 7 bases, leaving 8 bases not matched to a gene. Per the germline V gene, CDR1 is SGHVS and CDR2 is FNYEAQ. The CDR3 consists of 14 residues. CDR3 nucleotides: TGTGCCAGCAGCCGGAACAGGGGAGAGCAGCCCCAGCATTTT. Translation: CASSRNRGEQPQHF.

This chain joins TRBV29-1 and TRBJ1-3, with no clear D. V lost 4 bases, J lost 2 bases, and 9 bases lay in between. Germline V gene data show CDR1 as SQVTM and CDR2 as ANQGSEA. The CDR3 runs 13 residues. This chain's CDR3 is CSVVRGAGNTIYF. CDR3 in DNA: TGCAGCGTTGTACGCGGAGCTGGAAACACCATATATTTT.

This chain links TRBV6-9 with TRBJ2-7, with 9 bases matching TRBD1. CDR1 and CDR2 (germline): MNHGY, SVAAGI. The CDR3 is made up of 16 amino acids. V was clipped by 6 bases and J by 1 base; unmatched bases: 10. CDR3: CASSSAGTGTSYEQYV. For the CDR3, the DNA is TGTGCCAGCAGCTCCGCCGGGACAGGGACATCCTACGAGCAGTACGTC.

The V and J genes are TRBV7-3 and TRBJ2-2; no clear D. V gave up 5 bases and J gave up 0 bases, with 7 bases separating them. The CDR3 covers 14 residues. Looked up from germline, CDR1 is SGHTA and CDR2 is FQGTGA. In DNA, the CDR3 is TGTGCCAGCAGCCCTTTAGCGAACACCGGGGAGCTGTTTTTT. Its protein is CASSPLANTGELFF.

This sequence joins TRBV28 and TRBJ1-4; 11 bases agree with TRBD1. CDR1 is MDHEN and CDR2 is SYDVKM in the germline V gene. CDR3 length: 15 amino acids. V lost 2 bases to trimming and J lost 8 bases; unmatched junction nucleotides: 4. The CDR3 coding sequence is TGTGCCAGCAGTTTAACCGGGACAGGGGGGGAAAAACTGTTTTTT. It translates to CASSLTGTGGEKLFF.

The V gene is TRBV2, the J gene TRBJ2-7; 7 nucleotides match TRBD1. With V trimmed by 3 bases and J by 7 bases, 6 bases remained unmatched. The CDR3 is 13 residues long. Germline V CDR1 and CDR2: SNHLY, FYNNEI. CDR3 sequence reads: CASSDRAGGEQYF. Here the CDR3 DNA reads TGTGCCAGCAGTGACCGGGCAGGGGGTGAGCAGTACTTC.

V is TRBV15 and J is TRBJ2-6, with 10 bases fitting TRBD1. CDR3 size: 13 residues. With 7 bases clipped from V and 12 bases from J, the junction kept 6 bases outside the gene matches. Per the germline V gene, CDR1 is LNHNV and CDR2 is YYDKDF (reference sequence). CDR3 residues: CATTGQGNSVLTF. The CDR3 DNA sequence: TGTGCCACCACGGGACAGGGGAACTCCGTCCTGACTTTC.

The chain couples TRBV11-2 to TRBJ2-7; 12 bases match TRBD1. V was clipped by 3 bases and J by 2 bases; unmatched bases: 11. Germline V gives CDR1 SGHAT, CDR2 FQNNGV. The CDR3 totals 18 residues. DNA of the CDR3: TGTGCCAGCAGCTTCGCACGGGACAGGGGGCGTTGGCCCTACGAGCAGTACTTC. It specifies CASSFARDRGRWPYEQYF.

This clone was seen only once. The CDR3 nucleotides are TGTGCCACAAAAGCCGATATGTCCTACAATGAGCAGTTCTTC. Its translation: CATKADMSYNEQFF. The V call is TRBV19, the J call TRBJ2-1; D unclear. Trimming shortened V by 10 bases and J by 1 base, and 14 bases separated the two germline ends. The CDR3 is 14 amino acids. Germline CDR1 reads LNHDA; CDR2 reads SQIVND (reference sequence).

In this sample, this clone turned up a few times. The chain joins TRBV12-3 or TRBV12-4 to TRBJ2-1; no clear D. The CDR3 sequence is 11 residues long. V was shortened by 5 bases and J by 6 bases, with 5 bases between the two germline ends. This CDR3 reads CASSLSNEQFF. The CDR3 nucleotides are TGTGCCAGCAGTCTCTCCAATGAGCAGTTCTTC.

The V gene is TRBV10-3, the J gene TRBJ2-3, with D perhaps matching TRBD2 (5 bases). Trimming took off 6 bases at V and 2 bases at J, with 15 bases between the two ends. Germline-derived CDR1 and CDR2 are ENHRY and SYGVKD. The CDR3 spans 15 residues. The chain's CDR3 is CAIRTSSTFTDTQYF. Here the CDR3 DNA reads TGTGCCATCAGAACCTCTAGCACTTTCACAGATACGCAGTATTTT.

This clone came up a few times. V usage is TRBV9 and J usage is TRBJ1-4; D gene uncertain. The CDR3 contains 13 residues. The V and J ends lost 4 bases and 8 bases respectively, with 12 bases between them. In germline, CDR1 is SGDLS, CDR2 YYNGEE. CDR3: CASSRGVGEKLFF. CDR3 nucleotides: TGTGCCAGCAGCCGCGGGGTGGGGGAAAAACTGTTTTTT.

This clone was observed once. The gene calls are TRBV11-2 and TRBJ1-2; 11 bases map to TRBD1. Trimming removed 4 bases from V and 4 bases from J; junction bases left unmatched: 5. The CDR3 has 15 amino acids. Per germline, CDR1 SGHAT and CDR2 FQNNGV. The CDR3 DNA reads TGTGCCAGCAGCTACGGACAGGGGGCATTCTATGGCTACACCTTC. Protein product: CASSYGQGAFYGYTF.

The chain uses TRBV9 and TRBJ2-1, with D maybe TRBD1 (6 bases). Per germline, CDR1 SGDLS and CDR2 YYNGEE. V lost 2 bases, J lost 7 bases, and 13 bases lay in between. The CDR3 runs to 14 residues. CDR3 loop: CASSVNPRGNEQFF. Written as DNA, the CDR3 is TGTGCCAGCAGCGTGAACCCCAGGGGAAATGAGCAGTTCTTC.